Each of the 20 T cell receptor beta chains below was sequenced from the same sample in a study of blood T cells in healthy people across ages. The second PCR ran roughly 6 to 11 cycles with a sample-barcoded 5' primer and J-beta primers. MiXCR, applied by TCRdb to the 5' RACE reads, yields one record per CDR3 protein. Here the sample spans more than 450,000 distinct CDR3 sequences, about 26% being singletons. The sample also formed part of further work on T cells of mothers and their children.

Sequencing was done on a sample of blood. The origin of the receptors is a boy aged 2-15 years in good health.

V is TRBV2 and J is TRBJ2-2, with 11 bases identical to TRBD2. Germline CDR1 and CDR2: SNHLY and FYNNEI. V was pared by 7 bases and J by 4 bases, with 8 bases of the junction left unmatched. The CDR3 loop spans 16 amino acids. For the CDR3, the DNA is TGTGCCAGCACCCTCCTAGCGGGAGGAGCCACCGGGGAGCTGTTTTTT. It codes for CASTLLAGGATGELFF.

This clonotype was found a few times. V usage is TRBV12-3 or TRBV12-4 and J usage is TRBJ2-1; TRBD2 matches 7 bases. The length of the CDR3 is 15 residues. Unmatched junction bases numbered 11, after V lost 6 bases and J lost 6 bases. CDR3 protein: CASSPRDYLFNEQFF. The CDR3 coding sequence is TGTGCCAGCAGCCCTCGGGACTACCTTTTCAATGAGCAGTTCTTC.

V is TRBV2 and J is TRBJ2-7; the match to TRBD1 covers 7 bases. Germline CDR1 reads SNHLY; CDR2 reads FYNNEI. The CDR3 has 14 amino acids. The J segment lost 5 bases and the V segment lost 3 bases, leaving 7 bases of the junction unmatched. CDR3 protein: CASSDAGGSNEQYF. For the CDR3, the DNA is TGTGCCAGCAGTGATGCAGGGGGATCTAACGAGCAGTACTTC.

This chain joins TRBV5-1 and TRBJ2-5; 11 nucleotides line up with TRBD2. Germline V gene lookup returns CDR1 SGHRS and CDR2 YFSETQ. The CDR3 has 16 residues. Losses at the gene ends were 2 bases for V and 5 bases for J; bases not matched to a gene: 8. The CDR3 DNA follows: TGCGCCAGCAGCTTCACTAGCGGGAGTATAAGGGAGACCCAGTACTTC. Amino acid sequence: CASSFTSGSIRETQYF.

In this sample, this clonotype turned up a few times. The V call is TRBV3-1, the J call TRBJ2-1, with a possible D match to TRBD2 (6 bases). This CDR3 contains 15 residues. Looked up from germline, CDR1 is LGHDT and CDR2 is YNNKEL (reference sequence). The V gene lost 2 bases and the J gene lost 0 bases, with 8 bases spanning the gap. The CDR3 coding sequence is TGTGCCAGCAGCCAACGGGGGAACTCCTACAATGAGCAGTTCTTC. It translates to CASSQRGNSYNEQFF.

This chain's CDR3 is CASSEALAGGLDTQYF. The CDR3 nucleotides read TGTGCCAGCAGTGAAGCGCTAGCGGGGGGGCTAGATACGCAGTATTTT. The chain couples TRBV6-1 to TRBJ2-3, with TRBD2 identical over 12 bases. CDR3 size: 16 residues. The trim removed 0 bases at V and 5 bases at J, leaving 3 bases unmatched. Looked up from germline, CDR1 is MNHNS and CDR2 is SASEGT.

V is TRBV7-9 and J is TRBJ1-1; a weak D match, TRBD1 (6 bases). Trimming left V 5 bases short and J 7 bases short, with 14 bases between. The CDR3 spans 13 residues. Germline V gives CDR1 SEHNR, CDR2 FQNEAQ (reference sequence). Here the CDR3 DNA reads TGTGCCAGCAGCCCTCCGGCGGACAGTGAAGCTTTCTTT. It yields the protein CASSPPADSEAFF.

This clonotype was counted between two and nine times. The rearrangement links TRBV11-2 to TRBJ1-4, with 7 bases aligning to TRBD1. CDR1 is SGHAT, CDR2 FQNNGV, per germline. The CDR3 sequence is 14 residues long. Germline trimming cut 6 bases from V and 3 bases from J; bases unmatched to any gene: 4. The CDR3 DNA is TGTGCCAGCAGGCAGGGGGTTTCTAATGAAAAACTGTTTTTT. Amino acid sequence: CASRQGVSNEKLFF.

Only a few counts were recorded for this clonotype. The chain recombines TRBV6-2 or TRBV6-3 with TRBJ2-2, with 9 bases fitting TRBD1. Trimming at V came to 5 bases and at J to 2 bases, leaving 6 bases not matched to a gene. The V gene's germline CDR1 is MNHEY and CDR2 SVGEGT. The CDR3 sequence is 16 residues long. CDR3 residues: CASSPGTGTNTGELFF. In DNA form, the CDR3 reads TGTGCCAGCAGTCCCGGGACAGGGACTAACACCGGGGAGCTGTTTTTT.

This clonotype was found a few times. The chain combines TRBV5-1 with TRBJ2-5; TRBD2 matches at 7 bases. The DNA end lines up better with TRBJ2-7; the J call may be wrong. Germline CDR1 and CDR2: SGHRS and YFSETQ. The CDR3 extends over 16 amino acids. The CDR3 spells CASSPSPQGGSYEQYF. The CDR3 DNA follows: TGCGCCAGCAGCCCGTCCCCGCAGGGAGGGAGCTACGAGCAGTACTTC.

The chain is built from TRBV7-9 and TRBJ2-6; 8 positions match TRBD1. This CDR3 comprises 18 residues. Germline CDR1 SEHNR, CDR2 FQNEAQ (reference sequence). V was clipped by 1 base and J by 2 bases; unmatched bases: 7. CDR3: CASSLVGQGFPGANVLTF. The CDR3 coding sequence is TGTGCCAGCAGCTTAGTTGGACAGGGATTCCCTGGGGCCAACGTCCTGACTTTC.

The chain couples TRBV10-3 to TRBJ2-3, with D possibly TRBD2 on 5 matching bases. Deletions cut 5 bases from V and 4 bases from J, with 10 bases between. CDR1 is ENHRY and CDR2 is SYGVKD in the germline V gene. This CDR3 has 13 amino acids. CDR3 in amino acids: CAISIGGADTQYF. The CDR3 DNA follows: TGTGCCATCAGTATCGGAGGAGCAGATACGCAGTATTTT.

The V call is TRBV6-6, the J call TRBJ1-4, with 9 bases aligning to TRBD1. The germline V gene has CDR1 MNHNY and CDR2 SVGAGI (reference sequence). This CDR3 is 15 amino acids long. V lost 2 bases, J lost 6 bases, and 4 bases stayed unmatched. The chain's CDR3 is CASSYPGQGYEKLFF. Here the CDR3 DNA reads TGTGCCAGCAGTTACCCGGGACAGGGCTATGAAAAACTGTTTTTT.

CDR3 loop: CAGGAVAKNIQYF. In DNA, the CDR3 is TGTGCCGGGGGGGCGGTAGCCAAAAACATTCAGTACTTC. J is TRBJ2-4 and V is TRBV2; weak D call: TRBD2 (7 bases). Germline CDR1 and CDR2: SNHLY and FYNNEI. The CDR3 is 13 amino acids. Deletions cut 11 bases from V and 0 bases from J, with 11 bases between.

This chain uses TRBV15 with TRBJ1-2; the D is unclear. Germline CDR1 and CDR2: LNHNV and YYDKDF (reference sequence). This CDR3 region has 13 residues. With 3 bases removed from V and 2 bases from J, the gap between germline ends came to 7 bases. The CDR3 coding sequence is TGTGCCACCAGCAGGGACTTCAACTATGGCTACACCTTC. This codes for CATSRDFNYGYTF.

This clonotype showed up just a few times. V and J are TRBV9 and TRBJ2-5; TRBD1 or TRBD2 may be the D gene (5 bases each). The DNA end lines up better with TRBJ2-7; the J call may be wrong. The CDR3 sequence is 14 residues long. Germline CDR1 and CDR2: SGDLS and YYNGEE. The CDR3 nucleotides read TGTGCCAGCAGCGTGGGGGACGGTTCCTACGAGCAGTACTTC. Its protein is CASSVGDGSYEQYF.

The CDR3 DNA follows: TGTGCCAGCAGTCCGGGGACAGGGAGCACTGAAGCTTTCTTT. It specifies CASSPGTGSTEAFF. This chain joins TRBV27 and TRBJ1-1; TRBD1 agrees at 9 bases. Germline V gives CDR1 MNHEY, CDR2 SMNVEV (reference sequence). The CDR3 spans 14 residues. V lost 5 bases, J lost 4 bases, and 5 bases stayed unmatched.

This clonotype was seen a few times. The chain recombines TRBV10-3 with TRBJ2-2; a possible D gene is TRBD2 (5 bases). V gave up 4 bases and J gave up 3 bases, with 12 bases separating them. The CDR3 totals 15 residues. Germline V gene data show CDR1 as ENHRY and CDR2 as SYGVKD. Here the CDR3 DNA reads TGTGCCATCAGTGCCAATAGCGCTCACACCGGGGAGCTGTTTTTT. Translated, it gives CAISANSAHTGELFF.

V gene TRBV28 combines with J gene TRBJ2-4, with TRBD2 as a possible D gene (6 bases). V dropped 1 base and J dropped 0 bases, with 16 bases sitting between them. In germline, CDR1 is MDHEN, CDR2 SYDVKM. The CDR3 contains 18 residues. This chain's CDR3 is CASSLSGVSDLAKNIQYF. The CDR3 DNA is TGTGCCAGCAGTTTATCGGGAGTCTCTGACCTAGCCAAAAACATTCAGTACTTC.

The table lists this clonotype with a few counts. The DNA of the CDR3 is TGTGCCAGTAGCCCCCGGGACAGGGATGGCCGCTATGGCTACACCTTC. Protein product: CASSPRDRDGRYGYTF. The chain links TRBV19 to TRBJ1-2; 9 bases match TRBD1. Losses at the gene ends were 6 bases for V and 4 bases for J; bases not matched to a gene: 12. CDR1 is LNHDA, CDR2 SQIVND, per germline (reference sequence). This CDR3 contains 16 residues.